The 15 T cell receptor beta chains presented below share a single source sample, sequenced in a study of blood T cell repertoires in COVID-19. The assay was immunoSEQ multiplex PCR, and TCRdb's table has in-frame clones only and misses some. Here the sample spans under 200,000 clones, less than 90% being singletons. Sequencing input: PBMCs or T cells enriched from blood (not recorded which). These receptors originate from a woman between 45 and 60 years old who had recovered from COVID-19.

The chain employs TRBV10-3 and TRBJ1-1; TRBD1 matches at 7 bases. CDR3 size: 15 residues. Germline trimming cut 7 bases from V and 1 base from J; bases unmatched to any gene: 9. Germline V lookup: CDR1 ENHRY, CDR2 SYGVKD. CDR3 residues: CAIKTSGGRNTEAFF. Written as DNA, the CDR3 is TGTGCCATCAAAACTTCAGGGGGTAGGAACACTGAAGCTTTCTTT.

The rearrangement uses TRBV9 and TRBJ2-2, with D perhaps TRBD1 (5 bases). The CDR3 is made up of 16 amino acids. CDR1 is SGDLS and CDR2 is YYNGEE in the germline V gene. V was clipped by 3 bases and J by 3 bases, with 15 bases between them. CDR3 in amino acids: CASSGGAQPDTGELFF. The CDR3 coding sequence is TGTGCCAGCAGCGGGGGCGCCCAGCCCGACACCGGGGAGCTGTTTTTT.

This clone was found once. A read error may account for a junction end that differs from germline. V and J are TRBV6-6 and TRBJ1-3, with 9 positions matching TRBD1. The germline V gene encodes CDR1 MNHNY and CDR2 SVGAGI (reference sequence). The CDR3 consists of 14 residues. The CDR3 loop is CASSPYPDRGETVF. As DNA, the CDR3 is TGTGCCAGCAGTCCCTACCCCGACAGGGGGGAAACTGTTTTC.

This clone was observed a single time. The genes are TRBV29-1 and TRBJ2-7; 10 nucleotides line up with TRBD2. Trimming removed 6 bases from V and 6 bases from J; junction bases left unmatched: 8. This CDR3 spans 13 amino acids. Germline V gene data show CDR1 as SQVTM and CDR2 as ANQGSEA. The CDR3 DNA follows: TGCAGCGTCGGGACTAGCGAGCGGGGCGAGCAGTACTTC. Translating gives CSVGTSERGEQYF.

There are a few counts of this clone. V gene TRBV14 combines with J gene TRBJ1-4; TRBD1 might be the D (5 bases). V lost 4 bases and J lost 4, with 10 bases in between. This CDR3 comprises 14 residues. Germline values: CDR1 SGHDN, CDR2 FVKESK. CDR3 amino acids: CASSRGLLNEKLFF. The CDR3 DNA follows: TGTGCCAGCAGCCGGGGACTGCTTAATGAAAAACTGTTTTTT.

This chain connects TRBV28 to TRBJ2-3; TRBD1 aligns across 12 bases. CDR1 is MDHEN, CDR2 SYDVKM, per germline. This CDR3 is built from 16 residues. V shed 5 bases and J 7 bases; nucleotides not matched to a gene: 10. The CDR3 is CASSLSGTGGLYTQYF. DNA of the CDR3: TGTGCCAGCAGTCTCTCCGGGACAGGGGGCCTATATACGCAGTATTTT.

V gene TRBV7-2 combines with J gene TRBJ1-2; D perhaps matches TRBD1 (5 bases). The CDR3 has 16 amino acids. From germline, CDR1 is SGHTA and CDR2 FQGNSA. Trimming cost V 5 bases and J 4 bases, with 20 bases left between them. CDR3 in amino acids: CASSPLAVQGLYGYTF. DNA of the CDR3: TGTGCCAGCAGCCCCTTGGCCGTGCAGGGCCTCTATGGCTACACCTTC.

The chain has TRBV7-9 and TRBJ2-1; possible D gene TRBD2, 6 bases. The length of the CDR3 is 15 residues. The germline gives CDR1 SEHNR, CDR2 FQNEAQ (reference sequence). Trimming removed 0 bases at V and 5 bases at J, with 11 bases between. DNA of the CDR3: TGTGCCAGCAGCTTAGCTAGCGGAGCCCACAATGAGCAGTTCTTC. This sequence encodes CASSLASGAHNEQFF.

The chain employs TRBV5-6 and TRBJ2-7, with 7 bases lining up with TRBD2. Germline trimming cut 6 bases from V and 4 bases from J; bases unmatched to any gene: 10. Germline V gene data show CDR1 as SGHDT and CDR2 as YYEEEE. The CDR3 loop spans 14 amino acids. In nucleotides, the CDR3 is TGTGCCAGCACCCGGGGGGAGGAGGGTTACGAGCAGTACTTC. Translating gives CASTRGEEGYEQYF.

CDR3 region: CATSRPGTGEGNTIYF. The CDR3 coding sequence is TGTGCCACCAGCAGACCCGGGACAGGGGAGGGAAACACCATATATTTT. V usage is TRBV15 and J usage is TRBJ1-3, with 10 bases fitting TRBD1. Per germline, CDR1 LNHNV and CDR2 YYDKDF (reference sequence). The CDR3 spans 16 residues. V lost 2 bases to trimming and J lost 4 bases; unmatched junction nucleotides: 5. Full variable domain (remainder filled in from reference TRBV15 and TRBJ1-3): DAMVIQNPRYQVTQFGKPVTLSCSQTLNHNVMYWYQQKSSQAPKLLFHYYDKDFNNEADTPDNFQSRRPNTSFCFLDIRSPGLGDTAMYLCATSRPGTGEGNTIYFGEGSWLTVV.

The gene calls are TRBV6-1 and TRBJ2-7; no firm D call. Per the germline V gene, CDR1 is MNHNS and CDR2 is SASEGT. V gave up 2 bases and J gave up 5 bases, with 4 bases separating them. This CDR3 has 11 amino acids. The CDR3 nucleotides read TGTGCCAGCAGTGAAATTAACGAGCAGTACTTC. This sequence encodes CASSEINEQYF.

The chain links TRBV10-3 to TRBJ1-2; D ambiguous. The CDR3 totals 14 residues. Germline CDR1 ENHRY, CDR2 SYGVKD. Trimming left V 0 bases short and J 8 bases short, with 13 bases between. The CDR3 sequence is CAISESGWRRGYTF. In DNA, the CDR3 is TGTGCCATCAGTGAGTCTGGGTGGAGGCGAGGCTACACCTTC.

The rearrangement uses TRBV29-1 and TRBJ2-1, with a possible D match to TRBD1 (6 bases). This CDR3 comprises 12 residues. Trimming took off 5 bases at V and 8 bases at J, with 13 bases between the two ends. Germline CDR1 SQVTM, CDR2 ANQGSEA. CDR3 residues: CSVNRVKDEQFF. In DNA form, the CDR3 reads TGCAGCGTTAACAGGGTGAAGGATGAGCAGTTCTTC.

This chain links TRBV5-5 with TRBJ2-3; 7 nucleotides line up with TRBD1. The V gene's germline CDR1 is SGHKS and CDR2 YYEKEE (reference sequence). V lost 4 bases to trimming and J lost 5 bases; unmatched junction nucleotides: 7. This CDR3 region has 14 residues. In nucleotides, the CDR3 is TGTGCCAGCAGCCTCGACAGGGCGAAAGATACGCAGTATTTT. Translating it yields CASSLDRAKDTQYF.

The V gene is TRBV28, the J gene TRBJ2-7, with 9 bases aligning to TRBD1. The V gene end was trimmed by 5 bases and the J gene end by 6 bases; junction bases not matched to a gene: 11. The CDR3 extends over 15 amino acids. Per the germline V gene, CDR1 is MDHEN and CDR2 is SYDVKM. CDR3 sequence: CASSLPGTGSLEQYF. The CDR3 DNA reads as TGTGCCAGCAGTCTGCCCGGGACAGGGTCGCTCGAGCAGTACTTC.